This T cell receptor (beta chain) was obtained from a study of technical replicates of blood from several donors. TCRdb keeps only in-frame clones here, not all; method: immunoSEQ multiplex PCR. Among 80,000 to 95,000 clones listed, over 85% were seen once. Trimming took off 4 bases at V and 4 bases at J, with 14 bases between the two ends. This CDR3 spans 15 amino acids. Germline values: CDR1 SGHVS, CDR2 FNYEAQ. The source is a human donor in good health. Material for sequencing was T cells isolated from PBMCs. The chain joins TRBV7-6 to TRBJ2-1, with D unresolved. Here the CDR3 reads CASSSVRISYNEQFF. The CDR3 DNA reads TGTGCCAGCAGCTCGGTTCGTATTTCGTACAATGAGCAGTTCTTC.